A selection of T cell receptor beta chains follows, all from one sample in a study of T cell responses to AZD1222 COVID-19 vaccine. This table comes from immunoSEQ multiplex PCR, and its TCRdb copy is limited to in-frame clones, with some not included. The table lists 65,000 to 85,000 clones, 90% to 95% of them singletons. The sample in question was peripheral blood, obtained on day 0 of AZD1222 vaccination. All receptors come from an adult in good health. Both conserved end residues are part of each CDR3. D genes are given only for firm matches. Clone size is stated in some rows and not others, as once, few, many or a class when expanded.

TRBJ2-6	once	TRBD1	TRBV19	TGTGCCAGTAGTATTAGAGGGACAGGAGTCTCTGGGGCCAACGTCCTGACTTTC	CASSIRGTGVSGANVLTF
TRBJ1-1	.	.	TRBV7-9	TGTGCCAGCAGCCCCCAGGAGTCAATGAACACTGAAGCTTTCTTT	CASSPQESMNTEAFF
TRBJ2-7	.	TRBD2	TRBV10-3	TGTGCCATCAGCTTAGCGGGGGGGAGCTCCTACGAGCAGTACTTC	CAISLAGGSSYEQYF
TRBJ2-1	.	TRBD2	TRBV15	TGTGCCACCAGCAGCGGGACTACGGGGAATGAGCAGTTCTTC	CATSSGTTGNEQFF
TRBJ1-5	.	TRBD1	TRBV5-6	TGTGCCAGCAGCCTGGGAGGGGGCGGTCAGCCCCAGCATTTT	CASSLGGGGQPQHF
TRBJ2-3	.	.	TRBV5-1	TGCGCCAGCAGCTTGGGGGGGACACATAACACAGATACGCAGTATTTT	CASSLGGTHNTDTQYF
TRBJ1-1	.	.	TRBV7-2	TGTGCCAGCAGCGTTGACGCCACTGAAGCTTTCTTT	CASSVDATEAFF
TRBJ1-6	.	.	TRBV2	TGTGCCAGCAGGGGAGAGGGGAATTCACCCCTCCACTTT	CASRGEGNSPLHF
TRBJ1-5	.	.	TRBV6-2/TRBV6-3	TGTGCCAGCAGCCCACGGGCTACAAGAGATCAGCCCCAGCATTTT	CASSPRATRDQPQHF
TRBJ2-1	.	.	TRBV7-3	TGTGCCAGCAGCTTTCCAGAGGTGAATGAGCAGTTCTTC	CASSFPEVNEQFF
TRBJ1-1	.	TRBD1	TRBV5-1	TGCGCCAGCAGCCGACCTCAGGGGGCGATGAACACTGAAGCTTTCTTT	CASSRPQGAMNTEAFF
TRBJ2-1	.	TRBD1	TRBV6-5	TGTGCCAGCCTGGCTTGGACAGGAGCCTACAATGAGCAGTTCTTC	CASLAWTGAYNEQFF
TRBJ2-5	.	TRBD2	TRBV7-2	TGTGCCAGCAGCGAGACTAGCGGAATATATGAGACCCAGTACTTC	CASSETSGIYETQYF
TRBJ1-1	.	.	TRBV3-1/TRBV3-2	TGTGCCAGCACCTATAGGAACACTGAAGCTTTCTTT	CASTYRNTEAFF
TRBJ1-2	.	.	TRBV9	TGTGCCAGCAGCGTAGGACGGGGAATAGAGCAGGGGACCTATGGCTACACCTTC	CASSVGRGIEQGTYGYTF
TRBJ2-3	.	.	TRBV19	TGTGCCAGTAGTAGTGGACAGAAGGGCACAGATACGCAGTATTTT	CASSSGQKGTDTQYF
TRBJ1-2	.	TRBD1	TRBV27	TGTGCCAGCAGTTCCGCAGGGGGCTTGTCGTATGGCTACACCTTC	CASSSAGGLSYGYTF
TRBJ2-4	few	.	TRBV5-4	TGTGCCAGCAGCTCCGAGGGGGGTCCGGCCAAAAACATTCAGTACTTC	CASSSEGGPAKNIQYF
TRBJ1-1	.	.	TRBV12-3/TRBV12-4	TGTGCCAGCAGTTTCGGGGTGGTTACTGAAGCTTTCTTT	CASSFGVVTEAFF
TRBJ2-3	.	.	TRBV28	TGTGCCAGCGCAACAGTACGGTTTTCTGATACGCAGTATTTT	CASATVRFSDTQYF
TRBJ1-1	.	.	TRBV3-1/TRBV3-2	TGTGCCAGCAGCCCCGGGTGGGGGGCTTTCTTT	CASSPGWGAFF
TRBJ1-2	once	.	TRBV7-2	TGTGCCAGCAGCTCGACGGGGACATATGGCTACACCTTC	CASSSTGTYGYTF
TRBJ2-2	.	TRBD1	TRBV2	TGTGCCAGCAGTGAGATAGGACAGGGGAGCACCACCGGGGAGCTGTTTTTT	CASSEIGQGSTTGELFF
TRBJ1-5	.	.	TRBV18	TGTGCCAGCTCACCACCGGGGAGCAATCAGCCCCAGCATTTT	CASSPPGSNQPQHF
TRBJ2-7	.	.	TRBV6-6	TGTGCCAGCAGTTACTCTGCAGGTCGATCGGCCTACGAGCAGTACTTC	CASSYSAGRSAYEQYF
TRBJ1-4	.	.	TRBV19	TGTGCCAGTAGTATAATCGGGCTCTCGAATGAAAAACTGTTTTTT	CASSIIGLSNEKLFF
TRBJ2-5	once	TRBD1	TRBV6-5	TGTGCCAGCAGTTCGGCAGGGGGAATACAAGAGACCCAGTACTTC	CASSSAGGIQETQYF
TRBJ1-2	.	TRBD1	TRBV28	TGTGCCAGCAGTCGCCGGACAGGGGGCCGAAGTTTC	CASSRRTGGRSF
TRBJ1-5	.	.	TRBV3-1/TRBV3-2	TGTGCCAGCAGCCAGTCCGGTCAGCCCCAGCATTTT	CASSQSGQPQHF
TRBJ1-5	.	.	TRBV9	TGTGCCAGCAGCGTAGCAGGGCTTAGTGGTCAGCCCCAGCATTTT	CASSVAGLSGQPQHF
TRBJ1-3	.	.	TRBV7-2	TGTGCCAGCAGCTTAGGGATCTCTGGAAACACCATATATTTT	CASSLGISGNTIYF
TRBJ1-2	.	TRBD1	TRBV28	TGTGCCAGCAGCCTCGGACAGGGGGGGAACTATGGCTACACCTTC	CASSLGQGGNYGYTF